This section outlines one TCR beta chain sequence together with its context. Antigen: not known. The sample is drawn from a study of siplizumab effects on memory and regulatory T cells. The assay was immunoSEQ multiplex PCR, and TCRdb's table has in-frame clones only and misses some. The repertoire includes approximately 100,000 clones, about nine tenths of them detected once, and roughly 2.7% sits in the top ten. The study's findings and limits: Among sequences traceable to unstimulated CD4+ memory cells, alloreactive ones were significantly reduced by siplizumab.

With 4 bases clipped from V and 6 bases from J, the junction kept 13 bases outside the gene matches. This CDR3 region has 17 residues. Germline V lookup: CDR1 MNHNS, CDR2 SASEGT. The TCR sequence derives from a human donor in good health. Some clones in this sample may be carry-over from other donors' samples. Input material: CD4+ T cells sorted from blood. The rearrangement joins TRBV6-1 to TRBJ1-5; 9 bases agree with TRBD1. CDR3 DNA sequence: TGTGCCAGCAGTGTATACGGGACAGGGATTCCTGTTCAGCCCCAGCATTTT. Its translation: CASSVYGTGIPVQPQHF.